Below, one TCR beta chain is given with its context. The protocol was immunoSEQ multiplex PCR, while the TCRdb copy is restricted to in-frame clones and leaves out a portion. The table has some 110,000 clones, approximately 90% seen once; the top ten hold over 7%. This CDR3 has 15 residues. CDR1 and CDR2 (germline): SGHNT, YYREEE (reference sequence). J was trimmed by 2 bases and V by 4 bases; bases with no gene match: 7. This entry belongs to a study of blood T cell repertoires in COVID-19. The V gene is TRBV5-4, the J gene TRBJ2-3; 7 nucleotides line up with TRBD1. The receptor's source is a human donor in a cohort sampled during active COVID-19. Sequencing used peripheral blood. DNA for the CDR3: TGTGCCAGCAGCCGGGACAGCGATTTCACAGATACGCAGTATTTT. Encoded protein: CASSRDSDFTDTQYF.